This T cell receptor (beta chain) was sequenced in a study of T cells after yellow fever vaccination (dated by TCRdb to about 2019). Looking at the study overall: The SMART-Seq v4 Ultra Low Input RNA kit was used to prepare libraries from fractions with low cell numbers. To track T-cell clones before and after primary and booster YFV17D yellow fever vaccination, bulk TCR alpha and beta repertoires were sequenced longitudinally. The cohort comprised two healthy male donors, one aged 18 to 30 and one aged 30 to 40 years. Blood samples were taken at several timepoints before and after primary and secondary immunization, and bulk PBMC replicates and cell subsets were isolated. Broader findings and caveats from the paper: Computational filtering was required because FACS-sorted repertoires could contain abundant contaminating clonotypes from the bulk population. Most clones expanded after primary vaccination (approximately 96% of CD4 and 88% of CD8) were re-detected after the booster, suggesting that broad memory maintenance occurred. The study included only a couple of donors, which limits how far the findings can be generalized. A small fraction of clonotypes showed up in both the CD4 and CD8 compartments, probably as a result of convergent recombination. The secondary T-cell response was weaker than the primary response but faster, peaking on day 5 instead of day 15.

According to the germline V gene (reference sequence), CDR1 reads DFQATT and CDR2 reads SNEGSKA. Trimming takes 4 bases from V and 4 bases from J, and the germline ends sit 14 bases apart. The CDR3 starts with the cysteine, ends with the phenylalanine, and has 14 residues. Only the CDR3 DNA stays, 42 bases, in frame from base 1. The treatment or condition label, as the study defines it: live attenuated yellow fever vaccine strain. At each blood-draw timepoint, two biological replicates of bulk PBMCs were obtained. PBMCs were isolated from peripheral blood using a standard Ficoll-Paque protocol. RNA was extracted with TriZol from bulk PBMCs, CD4 and CD8 fractions, and dextramer-positive and dextramer-negative fractions. Concerning this clonotype: It lacks a known antigen. No clone much larger than this one lies a single base away; base qualities are absent.

TCR cDNA was synthesized by 5'RACE template switching, through which a universal primer site and unique molecular identifiers were introduced. cDNA synthesis was primed from both the TCR alpha and TCR beta constant segments. Libraries were amplified in two PCR steps, with sample barcodes and sequencing adapters added in the second step. Sequencing of the libraries was done on either Illumina HiSeq 2500 (2x100 bp) or NovaSeq (2x150 bp). The study's processing was this. Demultiplexing of reads and collapsing into UMI consensus sequences were performed with MIGEC, and V(D)J alignment was carried out with MiXCR. Vaccine-responding clonotypes were identified with edgeR using replicate PBMC samples, with FDR below 0.01 and a log2 fold change above 5 up to day 15 being required. Each bulk clonotype was labeled CD4 or CD8 based on which sequenced repertoire, CD4 or CD8, contained the clonotype at higher abundance. TCRdb reran the public reads through fastp at Q25 and MiXCR, keeping productive beta chains. Each record represents a unique CDR3 protein, reported with the most common genes and DNA among its rows. TCRdb assigned the V and J calls; the authors' analysis was not used. This sample gives about 320,000 distinct CDR3 sequences in total; 6.5% to 8.5% of them show up just once. Together, the top ten hold roughly 19% of the sample.

The receptor comes from a man between 18 and 29 years old who received the YFV17D yellow fever vaccine. Here the sequenced sample was PBMCs, taken 45 days after the first yellow fever vaccination. The rearrangement combines TRBV20-1 with TRBJ2-1; the D segment could be TRBD1, given 5 matching bases. The CDR3 loop reads CSAITTVRYNEQFF. In nucleotide form, the sequence is TGCAGTGCTATTACGACAGTGAGGTACAATGAGCAGTTCTTC.